The rows below give T cell receptor beta chains drawn from one sample of a study of blood T cell repertoires in COVID-19. Assay: immunoSEQ multiplex PCR; the TCRdb copy retains only in-frame clones and omits some. The sample records over 120,000 clones, 75% to 80% being singletons. Sequencing was done on a sample of peripheral blood. These TCRs come from a woman aged 50 to 60 with active or convalescent COVID-19. Both conserved end residues are part of each CDR3. Fields, in order: clone size, J gene, V gene, D gene, CDR3 DNA, CDR3 protein. A D gene is named only where the DNA matches it firmly. Clone sizes are given selectively: once, few, many, or a class where the clone is expanded.

- TRBJ2-3 TRBV5-1 TRBD2 TGCGCCAGCAGCTCAGGAGCAACTAGCGGGATTAGTGATACGCAGTATTTT CASSSGATSGISDTQYF
few TRBJ1-5 TRBV19 - TGTGCCAGTATTACAACAGGGATTAGCAATCAGCCCCAGCATTTT CASITTGISNQPQHF
once TRBJ2-7 TRBV7-3 TRBD2 TGTGCCAGCAGCGCTCGCGGGGGAGACAACTACGAGCAGTACTTC CASSARGGDNYEQYF
- TRBJ2-7 TRBV19 - TGTGCCAGTAGTATACGACAGGCTACCTACGAGCAGTACTTC CASSIRQATYEQYF
- TRBJ1-3 TRBV7-9 TRBD1 TGTGCCAGCAGCTTGGCAGGGGGCTCTGGAAACACCATATATTTT CASSLAGGSGNTIYF
- TRBJ1-5 TRBV11-3 TRBD1 TGTGCCAGCAGCTGGAGAGACAGGGGGACCAATCAGCCCCAGCATTTT CASSWRDRGTNQPQHF
- TRBJ2-5 TRBV5-1 - TGCGCCAGCAGCCCCCGCACAGGGCAAGAGACCCAGTACTTC CASSPRTGQETQYF
- TRBJ2-1 TRBV29-1 TRBD1 TGCAGCGTTCGGACAGGGGTGGACAATGAGCAGTTCTTC CSVRTGVDNEQFF
- TRBJ2-2 TRBV28 TRBD2 TGTGCCAGCCCCCCGGGACTAGGCCTAATTAACACCGGGGAGCTGTTTTTT CASPPGLGLINTGELFF
- TRBJ2-1 TRBV7-2 - TGTGCCAGCAGTCCGCAGGAAACTGGTCAGTTCTTC CASSPQETGQFF
- TRBJ1-1 TRBV4-1 - TGCGCCAGCAGCCAAGATATCGCAGCGGTAGTGACTGAAGCTTTCTTT CASSQDIAAVVTEAFF
- TRBJ1-1 TRBV2 TRBD1 TGTGCCAGCAGCCCATTAGGGACAGGGCGGAAGACTGAAGCTTTCTTT CASSPLGTGRKTEAFF
once TRBJ2-3 TRBV7-9 - TGTGCCAGCATCACTTGGGCACAGGGCGCGCAGTATTTT CASITWAQGAQYF
- TRBJ1-2 TRBV15 - TGTGCCACCAGCAGAGACACCGAGTCTTATGGCTACACCTTC CATSRDTESYGYTF